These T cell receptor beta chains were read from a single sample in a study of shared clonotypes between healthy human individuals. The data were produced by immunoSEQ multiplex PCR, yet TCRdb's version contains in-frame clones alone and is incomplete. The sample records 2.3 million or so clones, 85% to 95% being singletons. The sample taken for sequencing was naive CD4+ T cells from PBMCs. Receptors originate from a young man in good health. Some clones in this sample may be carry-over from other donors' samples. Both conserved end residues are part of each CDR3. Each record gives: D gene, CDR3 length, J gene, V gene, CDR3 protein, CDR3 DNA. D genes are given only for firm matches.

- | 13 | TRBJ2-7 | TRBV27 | CASSRGISYEQYF | TGTGCCAGCAGCCGGGGAATATCCTACGAGCAGTACTTC
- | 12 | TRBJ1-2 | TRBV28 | CASSPLDYGYTF | TGTGCCAGCAGTCCACTGGACTATGGCTACACCTTC
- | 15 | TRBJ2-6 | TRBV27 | CASSPPTTGANVLTF | TGTGCCAGCAGCCCCCCAACCACTGGGGCCAACGTCCTGACTTTC
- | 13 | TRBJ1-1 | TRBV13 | CASSSRGRTKAFF | TGTGCCAGCAGCTCCCGAGGGAGAACTAAAGCTTTCTTT
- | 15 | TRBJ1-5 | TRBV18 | CASSPTRQLSEPQHF | TGTGCCAGCTCACCAACGCGGCAGCTAAGCGAGCCCCAGCATTTT
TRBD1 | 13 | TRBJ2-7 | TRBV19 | CASSRGQGYEQYF | TGTGCCAGTAGTAGGGGACAGGGCTACGAGCAGTACTTC
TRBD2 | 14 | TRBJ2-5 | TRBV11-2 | CASSQTSGEETQYF | TGTGCCAGCAGCCAGACTAGCGGAGAAGAGACCCAGTACTTC
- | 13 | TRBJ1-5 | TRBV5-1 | CASSLGLGQPQHF | TGCGCCAGCAGCTTGGGTCTGGGTCAGCCCCAGCATTTT
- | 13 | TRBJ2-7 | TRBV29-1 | CSAHRGAPYEQYF | TGCAGCGCCCATAGAGGGGCCCCCTACGAGCAGTACTTC
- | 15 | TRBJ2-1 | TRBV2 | CASSETGDSKNRQFF | TGTGCCAGCAGTGAAACGGGGGACAGTAAAAACCGGCAGTTCTTC
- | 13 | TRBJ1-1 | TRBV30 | CAWSVLGNTEAFF | TGTGCCTGGAGTGTACTCGGGAACACTGAAGCTTTCTTT
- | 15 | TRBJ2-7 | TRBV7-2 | CASSLGLGVPYEQYF | TGTGCCAGCAGCTTAGGGCTAGGGGTCCCCTACGAGCAGTACTTC
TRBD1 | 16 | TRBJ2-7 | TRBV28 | CASSLHPRDRHYEQYF | TGTGCCAGCAGTCTCCACCCTCGGGACAGACACTACGAGCAGTACTTC
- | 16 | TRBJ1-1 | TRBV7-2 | CASSLHYRQRGTEAFF | TGTGCCAGCAGCCTACACTATCGACAGCGGGGAACTGAAGCTTTCTTT
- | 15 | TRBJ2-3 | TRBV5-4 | CASSAGTASTDTQYF | TGTGCCAGCAGCGCGGGGACAGCAAGCACAGATACGCAGTATTTT
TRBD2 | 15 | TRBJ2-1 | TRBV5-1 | CASSQTSGSLNEQFF | TGCGCCAGCAGCCAGACTAGCGGGAGTCTCAATGAGCAGTTCTTC